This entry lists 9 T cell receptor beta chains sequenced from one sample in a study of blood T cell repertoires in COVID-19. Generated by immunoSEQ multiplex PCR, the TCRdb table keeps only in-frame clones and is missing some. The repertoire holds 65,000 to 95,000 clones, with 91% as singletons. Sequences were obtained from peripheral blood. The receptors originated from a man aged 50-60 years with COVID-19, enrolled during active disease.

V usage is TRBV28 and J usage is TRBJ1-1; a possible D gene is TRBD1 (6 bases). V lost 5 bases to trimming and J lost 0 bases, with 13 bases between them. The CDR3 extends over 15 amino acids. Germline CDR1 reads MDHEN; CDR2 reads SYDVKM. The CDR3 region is CASSPSTGMNTEAFF. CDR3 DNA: TGTGCCAGCAGTCCGTCGACAGGAATGAACACTGAAGCTTTCTTT.

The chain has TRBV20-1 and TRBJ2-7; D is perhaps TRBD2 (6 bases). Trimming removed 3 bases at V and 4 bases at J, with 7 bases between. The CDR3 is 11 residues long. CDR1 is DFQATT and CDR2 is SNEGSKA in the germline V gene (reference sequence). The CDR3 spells CSASSGYEQYF. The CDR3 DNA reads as TGCAGTGCTAGTAGCGGTTACGAGCAGTACTTC.

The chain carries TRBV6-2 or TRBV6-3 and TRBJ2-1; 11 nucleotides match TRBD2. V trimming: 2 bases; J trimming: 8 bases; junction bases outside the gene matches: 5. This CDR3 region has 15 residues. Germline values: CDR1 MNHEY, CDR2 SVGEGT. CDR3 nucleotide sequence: TGTGCCAGCAGTTACGACACTAGCGGGAGCCATGAGCAGTTCTTC. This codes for CASSYDTSGSHEQFF.

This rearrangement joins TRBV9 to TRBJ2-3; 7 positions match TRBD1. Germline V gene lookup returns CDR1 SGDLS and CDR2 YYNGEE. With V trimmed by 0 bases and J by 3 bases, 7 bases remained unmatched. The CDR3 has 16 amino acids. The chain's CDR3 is CASSVEAGGTTDTQYF. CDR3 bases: TGTGCCAGCAGCGTAGAAGCAGGGGGTACGACAGATACGCAGTATTTT.

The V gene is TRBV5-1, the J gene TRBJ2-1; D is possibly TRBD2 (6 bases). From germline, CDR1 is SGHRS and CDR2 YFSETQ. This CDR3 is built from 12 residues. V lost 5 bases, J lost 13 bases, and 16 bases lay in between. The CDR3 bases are TGCGCCAGCAGGCGGGGCCTCGAATCCCAGTTCTTC. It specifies CASRRGLESQFF.

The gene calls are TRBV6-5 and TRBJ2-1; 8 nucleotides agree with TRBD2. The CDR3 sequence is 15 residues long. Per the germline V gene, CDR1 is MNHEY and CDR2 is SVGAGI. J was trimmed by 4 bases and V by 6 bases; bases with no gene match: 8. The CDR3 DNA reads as TGTGCCAGCAGCCGAGGGCGGGAGGCGTACAATGAGCAGTTCTTC. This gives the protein CASSRGREAYNEQFF.

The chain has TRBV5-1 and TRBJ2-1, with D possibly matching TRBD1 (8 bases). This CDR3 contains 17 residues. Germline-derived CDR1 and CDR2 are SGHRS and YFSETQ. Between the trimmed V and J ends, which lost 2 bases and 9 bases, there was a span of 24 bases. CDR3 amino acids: CASSFELDRGGPPEQFF. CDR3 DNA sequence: TGCGCCAGCAGCTTCGAATTAGACAGGGGAGGGCCCCCTGAGCAGTTCTTC.

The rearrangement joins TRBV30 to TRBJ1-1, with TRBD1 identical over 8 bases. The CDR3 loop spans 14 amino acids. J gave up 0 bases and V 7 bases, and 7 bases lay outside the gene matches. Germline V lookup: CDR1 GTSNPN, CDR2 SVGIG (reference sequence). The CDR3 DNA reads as TGTGCCTTCCGACAGGGGCCCATGAACACTGAAGCTTTCTTT. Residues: CAFRQGPMNTEAFF.

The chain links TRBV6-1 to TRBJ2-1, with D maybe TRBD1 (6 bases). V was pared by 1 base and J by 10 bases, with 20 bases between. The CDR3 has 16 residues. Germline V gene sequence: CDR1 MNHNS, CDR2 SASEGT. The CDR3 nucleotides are TGTGCCAGCAGTGAAGGGACAGCTTGGAACAATGGGGAGCAGTTCTTC. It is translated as CASSEGTAWNNGEQFF.